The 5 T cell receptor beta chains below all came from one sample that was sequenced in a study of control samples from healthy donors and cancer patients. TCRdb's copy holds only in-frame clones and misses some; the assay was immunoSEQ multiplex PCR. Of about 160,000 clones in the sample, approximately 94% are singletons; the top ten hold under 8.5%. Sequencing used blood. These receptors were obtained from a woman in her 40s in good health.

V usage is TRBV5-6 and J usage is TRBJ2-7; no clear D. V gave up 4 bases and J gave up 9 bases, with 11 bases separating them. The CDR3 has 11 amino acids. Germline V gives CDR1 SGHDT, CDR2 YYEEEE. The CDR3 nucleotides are TGTGCCAGCAGCCAGAAGTCGGGGCAGTACTTC. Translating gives CASSQKSGQYF.

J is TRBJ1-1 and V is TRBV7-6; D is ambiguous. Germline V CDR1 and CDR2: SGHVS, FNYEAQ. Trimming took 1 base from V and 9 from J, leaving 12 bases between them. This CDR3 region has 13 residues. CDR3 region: CASSLGERRQAFF. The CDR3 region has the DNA TGTGCCAGCAGCTTAGGGGAAAGACGGCAAGCTTTCTTT.

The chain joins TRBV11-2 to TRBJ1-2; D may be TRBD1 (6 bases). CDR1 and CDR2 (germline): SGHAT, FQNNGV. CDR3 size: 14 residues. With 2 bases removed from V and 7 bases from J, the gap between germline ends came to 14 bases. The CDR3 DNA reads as TGTGCCAGCAGCTTATATTTCGCAGGGGTTGGCTACACCTTC. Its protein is CASSLYFAGVGYTF. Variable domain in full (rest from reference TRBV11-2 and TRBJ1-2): EAGVAQSPRYKIIEKRQSVAFWCNPISGHATLYWYQQILGQGPKLLIQFQNNGVVDDSQLPKDRFSAERLKGVDSTLKIQPAKLEDSAVYLCASSLYFAGVGYTFGSGTRLTVV.

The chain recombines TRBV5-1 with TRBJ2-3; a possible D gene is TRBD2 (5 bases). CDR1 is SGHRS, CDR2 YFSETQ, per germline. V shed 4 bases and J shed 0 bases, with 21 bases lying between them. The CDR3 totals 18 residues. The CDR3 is CASSRTPMTSGSTDTQYF. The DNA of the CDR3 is TGCGCCAGCAGCCGGACTCCGATGACGTCAGGTAGCACAGATACGCAGTATTTT.

DNA for the CDR3: TGTGCCAGCAGTTCAACTACAGGGAGGACCGGGGAGCTGTTTTTT. It specifies CASSSTTGRTGELFF. The chain uses TRBV6-6 and TRBJ2-2, with D perhaps matching TRBD1 or TRBD2 (6 bases each). The CDR3 is made up of 15 amino acids. The ends were cut back, 4 bases at V and 5 bases at J, with 14 bases in the middle. In germline, CDR1 is MNHNY, CDR2 SVGAGI (reference sequence).